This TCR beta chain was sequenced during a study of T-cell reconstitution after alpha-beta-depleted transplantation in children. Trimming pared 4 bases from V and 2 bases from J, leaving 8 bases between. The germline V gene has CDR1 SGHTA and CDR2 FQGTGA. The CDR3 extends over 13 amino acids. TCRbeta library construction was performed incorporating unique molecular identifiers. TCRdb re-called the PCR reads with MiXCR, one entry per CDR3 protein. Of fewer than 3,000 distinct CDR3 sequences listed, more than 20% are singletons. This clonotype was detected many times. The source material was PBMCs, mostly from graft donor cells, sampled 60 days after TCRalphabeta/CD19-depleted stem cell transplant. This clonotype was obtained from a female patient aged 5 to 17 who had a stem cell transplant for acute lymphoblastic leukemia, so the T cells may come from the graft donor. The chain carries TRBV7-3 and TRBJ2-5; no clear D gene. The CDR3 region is CASSSALQETQYF. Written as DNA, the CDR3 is TGTGCCAGCAGCTCCGCCTTGCAAGAGACCCAGTACTTC.